These 24 T cell receptor beta chains came from one sample sequenced in a study of CD8+CD57+ T cells in acquired aplastic anemia. Patients who underwent sequencing had shown CD8+CD57+ cell expansion by flow cytometry. Genomic DNA constituted the template upon which TCR beta VDJ and CDR3 profiling was performed. TCRdb redid the calling of the reads with MiXCR, one entry per CDR3 protein. The repertoire holds under 250,000 distinct CDR3 sequences, around 46% seen once, with 6.5% to 8% in the top ten. The source material was sorted CD4+, CD8+, or CD8+CD57+ T cells (not recorded which) from PBMCs. These receptors were taken from a human donor with aplastic anemia.

This clonotype was counted many times. The chain carries TRBV5-1 and TRBJ2-7, with 8 bases identical to TRBD2. CDR1 SGHRS and CDR2 YFSETQ come from the germline V gene. With 5 bases clipped from V and 2 bases from J, the junction kept 9 bases outside the gene matches. There are 15 residues in the CDR3. CDR3 bases: TGCGCCAGCAGGTGGGTCGGAGCGGGGGCCTACGAGCAGTACTTC. It encodes CASRWVGAGAYEQYF.

The gene calls are TRBV7-2 and TRBJ1-5; a weak D match, TRBD1 (6 bases). Germline lookup yields CDR1 SGHTA and CDR2 FQGNSA. This CDR3 is 14 amino acids long. V lost 1 base to trimming and J lost 6 bases, with 10 bases between them. The CDR3 DNA follows: TGTGCCAGCAGCTTAGGGCCAGGGGTTCAGCCCCAGCATTTT. Translation: CASSLGPGVQPQHF.

This clonotype was counted ten times or more. This chain links TRBV29-1 with TRBJ2-1; 14 positions match TRBD2. Germline V gene sequence: CDR1 SQVTM, CDR2 ANQGSEA. Trimming removed 7 bases from V and 2 bases from J; junction bases left unmatched: 10. This CDR3 is built from 17 residues. As DNA, the CDR3 is TGCAGCGATATGGGACTAGCGGGAGTTGGCCCCTACAATGAGCAGTTCTTC. It encodes CSDMGLAGVGPYNEQFF.

CDR3 nucleotides: TGCGCCAGCAGCCCTCGACTAGCGGGAGGCCCACCCTACGAGCAGTACTTC. It is translated as CASSPRLAGGPPYEQYF. V usage is TRBV4-1 and J usage is TRBJ2-7; 13 positions agree with TRBD2. V was clipped by 4 bases and J by 2 bases; unmatched bases: 8. The CDR3 is 17 residues long. CDR1 and CDR2 (germline): MGHRA, YSYEKL.

The genes are TRBV7-9 and TRBJ1-1; TRBD1 agrees at 8 bases. CDR1 SEHNR and CDR2 FQNEAQ come from the germline V gene (reference sequence). This CDR3 has 13 residues. V lost 7 bases and J lost 4; bases outside the gene matches: 5. The CDR3 DNA is TGTGCCAGCATCTCGGACAGGGTCACTGAAGCTTTCTTT. Its protein product is CASISDRVTEAFF.

In this sample, this clonotype turned up many times. The rearrangement uses TRBV6-5 and TRBJ2-5; D remains ambiguous. The V end lost 2 bases, the J end lost 7 bases, and 8 bases lay between the germline ends. This CDR3 contains 12 residues. Germline CDR1 is MNHEY and CDR2 is SVGAGI. Here the CDR3 DNA reads TGTGCCAGCAGTTACGGGGATGGGACCCAGTACTTC. It translates to CASSYGDGTQYF.

This chain connects TRBV7-8 to TRBJ2-2, with D perhaps matching TRBD2 (6 bases). Trimming cost V 6 bases and J 8 bases, with 7 bases left between them. Germline V gene data show CDR1 as SGHVS and CDR2 as FQNEAQ. CDR3 length: 11 residues. CDR3 residues: CASRGGGELFF. CDR3 bases: TGTGCCAGCAGGGGGGGTGGGGAGCTGTTTTTT.

The rearrangement uses TRBV25-1 and TRBJ2-1; the D gene could be TRBD1 or TRBD2 (5 bases each). This CDR3 has 16 amino acids. The V end lost 0 bases, the J end lost 8 bases, and 17 bases lay between the germline ends. CDR1 MGHDK and CDR2 SYGVNS come from the germline V gene. CDR3 residues: CASSEYEGRSNDEQFF. For the CDR3, the DNA is TGTGCCAGCAGTGAATATGAGGGGCGGTCTAATGATGAGCAGTTCTTC.

The rearrangement uses TRBV2 and TRBJ2-5; 9 positions match TRBD1. This CDR3 comprises 15 residues. V dropped 7 bases and J dropped 4; count of bases not matched to a gene: 10. Germline lookup yields CDR1 SNHLY and CDR2 FYNNEI. CDR3 residues: CASTRTGARGETQYF. DNA of the CDR3: TGTGCCAGCACGCGGACAGGGGCCAGGGGAGAGACCCAGTACTTC.

DNA of the CDR3: TGTGCCAGCAGTCCATTGGGACAGGGCTTACTCGGCGAGCAGTACTTC. As protein: CASSPLGQGLLGEQYF. The genes are TRBV28 and TRBJ2-7, with TRBD1 matching over 9 bases. Germline CDR1 MDHEN, CDR2 SYDVKM. V shed 5 bases, J shed 6 bases, and the junction held 14 bases outside the gene matches. This CDR3 is 16 amino acids long. The variable domain in full, with the rest retrieved from reference TRBV28 and TRBJ2-7, is DVKVTQSSRYLVKRTGEKVFLECVQDMDHENMFWYRQDPGLGLRLIYFSYDVKMKEKGDIPEGYSVSREKKERFSLILESASTNQTSMYLCASSPLGQGLLGEQYFGPGTRLTVT.

This clonotype was recorded at least ten times. This chain connects TRBV24-1 to TRBJ2-1; 12 nucleotides align to TRBD2. This CDR3 region has 13 residues. V gave up 9 bases and J gave up 4 bases; unmatched junction bases: 0. Germline V lookup: CDR1 KGHDR, CDR2 SFDVKD. The CDR3 bases are TGTGCCACCGGGACTAGCGGGTACAATGAGCAGTTCTTC. Amino acids: CATGTSGYNEQFF.

A remark on this clonotype: A much more abundant neighbour one base away suggests this may be a read error. The V call is TRBV7-9, the J call TRBJ1-2; the match to TRBD1 covers 7 bases. The CDR3 runs 13 residues. The germline V gene has CDR1 SEHNR and CDR2 FQNEAQ (reference sequence). Written as DNA, the CDR3 is TGTGCCAGCAGCTTAACAGGGGACTATGGCTACGCCTTC. It codes for CASSLTGDYGYAF.

Of note for this clonotype: Sequence at one end of the junction differs from germline and may be a read error. V usage is TRBV5-5 and J usage is TRBJ2-2; D is perhaps TRBD1 (6 bases). Germline values: CDR1 SGHKS, CDR2 YYEKEE (reference sequence). CDR3 length: 14 amino acids. This CDR3 reads CASSCWTDTGELFF. In DNA, the CDR3 is TGTGCCAGCAGCTGCTGGACAGACACCGGGGAGCTGTTTTTC. The entire variable domain, with the rest obtained from reference TRBV5-5 and TRBJ2-2, is as follows: DAGVTQSPTHLIKTRGQQVTLRCSPISGHKSVSWYQQVLGQGPQFIFQYYEKEERGRGNFPDRFSARQFPNYSSELNVNALLLGDSALYLCASSCWTDTGELFFGEGSRLTVL.

J is TRBJ2-7 and V is TRBV6-1; tentatively, D is TRBD1 (6 bases). Germline CDR1 is MNHNS and CDR2 is SASEGT. The V and J ends lost 8 bases and 0 bases respectively, with 8 bases between them. This CDR3 spans 12 amino acids. The CDR3 DNA follows: TGTGCCAGCGAGGGGGACTCCTACGAGCAGTACGTC. Translation: CASEGDSYEQYV.

This clonotype was recorded many times. V gene TRBV4-3 combines with J gene TRBJ1-2; D uncertain. Trimming shortened V by 2 bases and J by 6 bases, and 16 bases separated the two germline ends. From germline, CDR1 is LGHNA and CDR2 YSLEER. This CDR3 is 15 amino acids long. The CDR3 protein is CASSQKRSFEDGYTF. The CDR3 DNA reads TGCGCCAGCAGCCAAAAGAGGTCGTTCGAAGATGGCTACACCTTC.

V is TRBV15 and J is TRBJ2-1, with no clear D. The V gene lost 0 bases and the J gene lost 2 bases, with 5 bases spanning the gap. The germline CDR1 and CDR2 sequences are LNHNV and YYDKDF (reference sequence). The CDR3 sequence is 14 residues long. The CDR3: CATSRDGTYNEQFF. In nucleotides, the CDR3 is TGTGCCACCAGCAGAGATGGGACCTACAATGAGCAGTTCTTC.

This clonotype was recorded once. This chain joins TRBV9 and TRBJ2-7; 8 nucleotides line up with TRBD1. The CDR3 has 17 residues. The germline CDR1 and CDR2 sequences are SGDLS and YYNGEE. J gave up 0 bases and V 3 bases, and 11 bases lay outside the gene matches. The CDR3 region has the DNA TGTGCCAGCAGCGAGGGGCTAGGGACAGGAAACTCCTACGAGCAGTACTTC. This encodes CASSEGLGTGNSYEQYF.

A word on this clonotype: This clone may be a read error of a much larger clone one base away. This chain joins TRBV7-9 and TRBJ2-7; either TRBD1 or TRBD2 may fit D (6 bases each). CDR1 and CDR2 (germline): SEHNR, FQNEAQ (reference sequence). CDR3 length equals 12 residues. The V end was cut by 1 base, the J end by 6 bases, with 7 bases between. The CDR3 DNA reads TGTGCCAGCAGCTTAGGGGGGGCCGAGCAGTACTTC. It specifies CASSLGGAEQYF.

This clonotype showed up just a few times. CDR3 loop: CASWGLVTGPDTQYF. The CDR3 DNA sequence: TGTGCCAGCTGGGGTTTGGTGACTGGCCCAGATACGCAGTATTTT. J is TRBJ2-3 and V is TRBV6-2 or TRBV6-3; D is ambiguous. With 8 bases removed from V and 4 bases from J, the gap between germline ends came to 19 bases. Germline V CDR1 and CDR2: MNHEY, SVGEGT. The CDR3 runs 15 residues.

This clonotype was counted between two and nine times. This chain joins TRBV10-2 and TRBJ1-6, with TRBD1 identical over 10 bases. Germline V CDR1 and CDR2: WSHSY, SAAADI. The J segment lost 7 bases and the V segment lost 0 bases, leaving 3 bases of the junction unmatched. The CDR3 sequence is 16 residues long. As DNA, the CDR3 is TGCGCCAGCAGTGAGTCCTTGACAGGGGGCAATTCACCCCTCCACTTT. This sequence encodes CASSESLTGGNSPLHF.

This clonotype was counted at least ten times. This rearrangement joins TRBV29-1 to TRBJ2-7, with 7 nucleotides matching TRBD1. CDR1 is SQVTM, CDR2 ANQGSEA, per germline. The junction had 10 bases not matched to a gene; V was cut back by 2 bases and J by 0 bases. This CDR3 has 16 amino acids. CDR3 nucleotides: TGCAGCGTTGAAACCCGAGGGGACAGCAACTCCTACGAGCAGTACTTC. Protein: CSVETRGDSNSYEQYF.

The rearrangement uses TRBV5-1 and TRBJ2-7; the D is unclear. Trimming pared 0 bases from V and 2 bases from J, leaving 12 bases between. There are 15 residues in the CDR3. Germline assignment: CDR1 SGHRS and CDR2 YFSETQ. This chain's CDR3 is CASSLDFGSTYEQYF. The DNA for the CDR3 is TGCGCCAGCAGCTTGGATTTCGGTAGCACCTACGAGCAGTACTTC.

The chain employs TRBV7-6 and TRBJ2-7, with 9 bases matching TRBD1. The CDR3 is made up of 15 amino acids. V dropped 5 bases and J dropped 3; count of bases not matched to a gene: 8. CDR1 SGHVS and CDR2 FNYEAQ come from the germline V gene. As DNA, the CDR3 is TGTGCCAGCAGCCTCGGGACAGGGTCTTACTACGAGCAGTACTTC. It is translated as CASSLGTGSYYEQYF.

This clonotype was counted ten times or more. The gene calls are TRBV12-3 or TRBV12-4 and TRBJ1-1, with D possibly being TRBD1 (6 bases). The CDR3 length is 14 residues. V was clipped by 0 bases and J by 5 bases, with 10 bases between them. CDR3 DNA: TGTGCCAGCAGTTTAGCCCGAACAGGGACTGAAGCTTTCTTT. As protein: CASSLARTGTEAFF.